This TCR beta chain stems from a study of blood T cells in healthy people across ages. The use of a sample-barcoded 5' primer and a J-beta primer mix characterized a second PCR of roughly 7 to 12 cycles. TCRdb fed the 5' RACE reads into MiXCR, producing one record per CDR3 protein. The sample has hundreds of thousands of distinct CDR3 sequences, about 42% seen once. A word on this clonotype: Its antigen is not identified.

Study-wide findings and caveats: Diversity was estimated from one million T cells, and these estimates were considered underestimates.

The junction had 5 bases not matched to a gene; V was cut back by 6 bases and J by 1 base. Germline V CDR1 and CDR2: SQVTM, ANQGSEA. The CDR3 loop spans 13 amino acids. The clonotype originates from a man between 60 and 75 years old in good health. The sample was blood. V and J are TRBV29-1 and TRBJ1-1; TRBD1 matches at 7 bases. CDR3 bases: TGCAGCGTCCGACAGGGCTCGAACACTGAAGCTTTCTTT. It specifies CSVRQGSNTEAFF.